This is a list of T cell receptor beta chains from one sample in a study of cytomegalovirus exposure and HLA in healthy donors. Assay used: immunoSEQ multiplex PCR; TCRdb lists only in-frame clones, some missing. The repertoire holds roughly 99,000 clones, with 82% as singletons. The sequenced material came from PBMCs. The receptor source for this set is a man younger than 45 in good health and CMV-seropositive. CDR3s leave out the opening cysteine and the closing phenylalanine or tryptophan.

V gene	J gene	CDR3 protein
TRBV5-6	TRBJ2-4	ASSLVSLAKNIQY
TRBV6-5	TRBJ2-7	ASSSSGGALYEQY
TRBV5-1	TRBJ2-7	ASSLDISRSPHEQY
TRBV7-9	TRBJ1-1	ASSKTGTEAF
TRBV6-6	TRBJ1-4	ASSTGGVEKLF
TRBV9	TRBJ2-1	ASSAQTGSHEQF
TRBV7-9	TRBJ1-1	ASSYTGGNEAF
TRBV11-3	TRBJ1-2	ASIKGGGQKGSRNGYT
TRBV7-9	TRBJ2-7	ASSLGVIEQY
TRBV6-4	TRBJ2-1	ASSEMGGGAPAGQF
TRBV18	TRBJ2-3	ASQKTGHPTDTQY
TRBV5-1	TRBJ1-1	ASSFNGQPGGTTEAF
TRBV6-5	TRBJ1-5	ASRMTGGAGPQH
TRBV11-2	TRBJ1-2	ASSLGQGVYRGYT
TRBV28	TRBJ2-7	ASTVTGSSYEQY
TRBV5-1	TRBJ2-3	ASSSLRRTLTDTQY
TRBV4-1	TRBJ1-5	ASSQTITRGNQPQH
TRBV5-1	TRBJ1-1	ASSVNRGEAF
TRBV5-5	TRBJ1-1	ASSYGTLDGNTEAF
TRBV7-3	TRBJ2-1	ASSGQGGDEQF
TRBV6-1	TRBJ1-2	ASMLLQGTTRGYT
TRBV15	TRBJ1-4	ATSRDRGIGEKLF
TRBV4-1	TRBJ2-5	ASSQGGETQY
TRBV5-1	TRBJ1-1	ASSSGQGNTEAF
TRBV7-7	TRBJ2-5	ASSPRGAGGGQETQY
TRBV29-1	TRBJ2-7	SVELGTGGYEQY
TRBV9	TRBJ2-3	ASSFRLAGNTDTQY
TRBV29-1	TRBJ1-5	SVGEGASQPQH
TRBV13	TRBJ1-1	ASSGQQGVNTEAF
TRBV18	TRBJ2-3	ASSRDGVSDTQY
TRBV27	TRBJ2-3	ASSLDRVVSTDTQY
TRBV5-1	TRBJ2-5	ASSSGLAGRSETQY
TRBV5-4	TRBJ2-1	ASSLPRGEQF
TRBV2	TRBJ2-2	ASSAIGQTDTGELF
TRBV5-1	TRBJ2-5	ASSFGTQETQY
TRBV7-9	TRBJ1-1	SSSLTTLVGSGLNTEAF
TRBV5-4	TRBJ2-3	ASSSAAQADTQY
TRBV7-2	TRBJ1-6	ASSQAGQGHHNSPLH
TRBV19	TRBJ2-7	ASRIAWEDEQY
TRBV2	TRBJ2-7	ASSDSVDISYEQY
TRBV6-6	TRBJ1-3	ATNLDFEGGNTIY
TRBV19	TRBJ1-1	ASSIVAGLNTEAF
TRBV5-8	TRBJ1-1	ASSPRQGYTEAF
TRBV13	TRBJ2-1	ASSLEGTSGGHLENEQF
TRBV4-1	TRBJ2-1	ASSQDIGSPYNEQF
TRBV7-9	TRBJ2-2	ASSPGTVGELF
TRBV6-5	TRBJ1-3	ASRKSPRYGNTIY
TRBV4-1	TRBJ2-1	ASSTGTGSSYNEQF
TRBV5-6	TRBJ2-1	ASSLAGEGAGRYNEQF
TRBV7-9	TRBJ1-2	ASSSLAGYT
TRBV5-1	TRBJ1-4	ASSLSGTPNEKLF
TRBV18	TRBJ2-3	ASSPPHTSGGSDTQY
TRBV6-6	TRBJ2-1	ASSSNWLGRDEQF